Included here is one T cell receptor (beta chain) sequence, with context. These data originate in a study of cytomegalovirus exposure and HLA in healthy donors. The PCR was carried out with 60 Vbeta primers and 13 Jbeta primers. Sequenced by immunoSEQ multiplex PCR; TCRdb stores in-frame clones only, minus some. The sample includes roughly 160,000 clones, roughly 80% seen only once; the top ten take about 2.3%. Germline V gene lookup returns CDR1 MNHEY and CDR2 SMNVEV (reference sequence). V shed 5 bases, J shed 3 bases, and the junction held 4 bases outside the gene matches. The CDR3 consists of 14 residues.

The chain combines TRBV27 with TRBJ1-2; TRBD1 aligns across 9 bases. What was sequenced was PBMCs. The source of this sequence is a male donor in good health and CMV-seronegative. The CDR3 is CASSRDRAYYGYTF. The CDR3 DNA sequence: TGTGCCAGCAGTAGGGACAGGGCGTACTATGGCTACACCTTC.